Sequencing of this T cell receptor (beta chain) was carried out in a study of human T cells and chemical hapten exposure. Study-wide background: On approximately 2 cm by approximately 2 cm of upper inner arm skin, sensitization was performed with 2% DPC. Across the whole study, which lasted 20 to 30 weeks, patients were given diphenylcyclopropenone on the scalp once a week.

Specified time point: patch test 3, about 24 weeks after DPC sensitization. Treatment defined: therapeutic diphenylcyclopropenone sensitization with weekly scalp DPC. Phlebotomy was performed prior to application of every patch test. Patients had alopecia, were aged 18 to 70, and were not pregnant. V lost 1 base and J 0 bases, leaving 9 bases between the germline ends. The CDR3 is made up of 15 amino acids. Germline loops: CDR1 SGHRS, CDR2 YFSETQ. TCRdb ran MiXCR on the RACE reads and lists one entry per CDR3 protein. The table lists 100,000 or so distinct CDR3 sequences, 30% to 35% of them singletons. This clonotype has just a few counts.

This sample comprised whole blood, obtained in connection with sensitization to the hapten diphenylcyclopropenone (DPC). The chain has TRBV5-1 and TRBJ2-3; D is possibly TRBD2 (5 bases). The receptor comes from a man in his forties or fifties with alopecia areata. Some clones in this sample may be carry-over from other donors' samples. CDR3 coding DNA: TGCGCCAGCAGCTTGAGCCGGACTAGCACAGATACGCAGTATTTT. Translating it yields CASSLSRTSTDTQYF. Using reference TRBV5-1 and TRBJ2-3 for the parts outside the CDR3, the full variable domain is KAGVTQTPRYLIKTRGQQVTLSCSPISGHRSVSWYQQTPGQGLQFLFEYFSETQRNKGNFPGRFSGRQFSNSRSEMNVSTLELGDSALYLCASSLSRTSTDTQYFGPGTRLTVL.